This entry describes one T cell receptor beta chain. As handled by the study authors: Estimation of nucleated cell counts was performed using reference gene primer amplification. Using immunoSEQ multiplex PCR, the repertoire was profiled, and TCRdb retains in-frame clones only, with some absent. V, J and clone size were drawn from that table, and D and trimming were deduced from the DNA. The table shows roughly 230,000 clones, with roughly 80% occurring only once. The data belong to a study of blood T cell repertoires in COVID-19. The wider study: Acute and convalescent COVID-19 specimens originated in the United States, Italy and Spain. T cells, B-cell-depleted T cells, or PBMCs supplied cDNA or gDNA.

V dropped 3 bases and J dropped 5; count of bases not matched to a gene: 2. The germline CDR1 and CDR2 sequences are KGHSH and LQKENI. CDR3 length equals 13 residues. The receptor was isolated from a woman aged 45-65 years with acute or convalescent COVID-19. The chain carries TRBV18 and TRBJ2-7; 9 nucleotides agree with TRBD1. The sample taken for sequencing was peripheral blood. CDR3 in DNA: TGTGCCAGCTCACCCCGGACAGGGGACGAGCAGTACTTC. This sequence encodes CASSPRTGDEQYF.